This T cell receptor beta chain originates from a study of tumor-infiltrating lymphocytes in primary liver carcinoma. For the study at large: T1-T3 N0M0 was the stage of the tumors, which were roughly 4 to 11 cm across.

Whole-study results and caveats: The difference in top-250-clone fraction between tumors and blood was significant, favoring tumors (p = 0.039).

This clonotype was found many times. Its antigen is currently unknown. Germline loops: CDR1 SQVTM, CDR2 ANQGSEA. V lost 7 bases and J lost 4, with 23 bases in between. This CDR3 has 16 residues. Making TCR beta cDNA involved 400 to 600 ng total RNA and a constant-region primer. Three rounds of nested multiplex PCR with slightly modified ARM-PCR produced TCR beta libraries. The first two PCR rounds used TRBV1-TRBV30 primers with a Cbeta primer, roughly 10 cycles each. From the multiplex PCR reads, TCRdb called clonotypes with MiXCR, one entry per CDR3 protein. The table records 95,000 to 150,000 distinct CDR3 sequences, about two thirds of them present only once. Total RNA and DNA came together from approximately 20-30 mg of bulk tissue without cell sorting. All patients had surgically resected primary liver carcinoma.

Sequences were obtained from tumor-adjacent normal liver tissue. The gene calls are TRBV29-1 and TRBJ2-1; the D gene is possibly TRBD2 (5 bases). This receptor was obtained from a woman aged 55-69 years with primary liver carcinoma and hepatitis B virus infection. CDR3 sequence reads: CSASLRSGLLYNEQFF. The CDR3 DNA sequence: TGCAGCGCATCCTTGCGCTCAGGACTTCTGTACAATGAGCAGTTCTTC.